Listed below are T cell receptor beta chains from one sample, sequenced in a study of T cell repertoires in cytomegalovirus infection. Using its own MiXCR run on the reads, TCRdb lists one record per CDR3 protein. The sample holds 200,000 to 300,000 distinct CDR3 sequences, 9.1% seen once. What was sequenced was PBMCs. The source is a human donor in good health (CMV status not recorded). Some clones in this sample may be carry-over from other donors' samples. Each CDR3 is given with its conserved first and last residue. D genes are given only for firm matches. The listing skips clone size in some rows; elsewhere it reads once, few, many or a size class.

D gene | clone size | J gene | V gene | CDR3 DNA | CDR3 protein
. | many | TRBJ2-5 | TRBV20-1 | TGCAGTGCTTCTCCAGGGGGGCTCCAAGAGACCCAGTACTTC | CSASPGGLQETQYF
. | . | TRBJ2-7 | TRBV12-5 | TGTGCTACCGGACGGACGTTCTACGAGCAGTACTTC | CATGRTFYEQYF
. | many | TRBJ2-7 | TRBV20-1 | TGCAGTGCCCTCCCCCTGACGGAGTCCTACGAGCAGTACTTC | CSALPLTESYEQYF
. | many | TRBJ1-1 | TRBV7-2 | TGTGCCAGCAGCTTAGGTTTTGGGGACACTGAAGCTTTCTTT | CASSLGFGDTEAFF
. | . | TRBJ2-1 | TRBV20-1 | TGCAGTGTTCACAAGGGAGGGGGGCGCTCCTACAATGAGCAGTTCTTC | CSVHKGGGRSYNEQFF
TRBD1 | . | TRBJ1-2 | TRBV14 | TGTGCCAGCAGCCAAGAAGGGACAGGGAGTTACTATGGCTACACCTTC | CASSQEGTGSYYGYTF
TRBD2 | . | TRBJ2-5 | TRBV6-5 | TGTGCCAGCAGTCCTCCGGGACTAGCGGGTCAGGAGACCCAGTACTTC | CASSPPGLAGQETQYF
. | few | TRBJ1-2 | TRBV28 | TGTGCCAGCGGCAGGGATTATGGCTACACCTTC | CASGRDYGYTF
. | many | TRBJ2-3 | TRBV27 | TGTGCCAGCAGTTTTGGTGGGGCCGGCCACACAGATACGCAGTATTTT | CASSFGGAGHTDTQYF
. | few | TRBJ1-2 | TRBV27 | TGTGCCAGCAGTTCCCGGCGCAGGGAGGGCTACACCTTC | CASSSRRREGYTF
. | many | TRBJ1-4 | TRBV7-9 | TGTGCCAGCAGCTTGGACGCAGAAAAACTGTTTTTT | CASSLDAEKLFF
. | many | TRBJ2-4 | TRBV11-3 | TGTGCCAGCAGCGGGCAGGTCGCTCTAGCCAAAAACATTCAGTACTTC | CASSGQVALAKNIQYF
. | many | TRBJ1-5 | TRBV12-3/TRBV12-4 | TGTGCCAGCAGCTTAACCGGGAGCAATCAGCCCCAGCATTTT | CASSLTGSNQPQHF
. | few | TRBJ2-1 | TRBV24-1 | TGTGCCACCAGTGATCAGCGGCACACCTACAATGAGCAGTTCTTC | CATSDQRHTYNEQFF
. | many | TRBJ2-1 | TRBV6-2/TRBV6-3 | TGTGCCAGCAACGCGGGACCGACTTACAATGAGCAGTTCTTC | CASNAGPTYNEQFF
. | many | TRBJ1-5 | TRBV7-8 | TGTGCCAGCAGCTTAGCGCCGTCAGATAGCAATCAGCCCCAGCATTTT | CASSLAPSDSNQPQHF
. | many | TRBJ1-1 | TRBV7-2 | TGTGCCAGCAGCTTAGTAGTTGGGCGATTAGGCCCCGGGGCTTTCTTT | CASSLVVGRLGPGAFF
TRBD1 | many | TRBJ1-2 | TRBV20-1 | TGCAGTGCCTCACGCCCGACAGGGGAGAACTATGGCTACACCTTC | CSASRPTGENYGYTF
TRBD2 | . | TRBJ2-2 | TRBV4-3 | TGCGCCAGCAGCCAGCTAGCGGGGGCCGGGGAGCTGTTTTTT | CASSQLAGAGELFF
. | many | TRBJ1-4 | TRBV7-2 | TGTGCCAGCAGCTTAGCAAGAGGGGATGAAAAACTGTTTTTT | CASSLARGDEKLFF
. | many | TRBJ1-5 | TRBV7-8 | TGTGCCAGCACCCTAACCTCTGGGTGGGGTCAGCCCCAGCATTTT | CASTLTSGWGQPQHF
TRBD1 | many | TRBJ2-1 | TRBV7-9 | TGTGCCAGCAGCTTGGGACAGGGGGCTGACGAGCAGTTCTTC | CASSLGQGADEQFF
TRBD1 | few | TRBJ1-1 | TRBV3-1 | TGTGCCAGCAGCCTACAAGGGGGCAGAGGGGTGAACACTGAAGCTTTCTTT | CASSLQGGRGVNTEAFF
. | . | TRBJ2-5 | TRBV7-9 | TGTGCCAGCAGCTTTGGGGACATCCAGTACTTC | CASSFGDIQYF
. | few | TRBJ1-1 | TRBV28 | TGTGCCAGCACCCTTTCATACACTGAAGCTTTCTTT | CASTLSYTEAFF
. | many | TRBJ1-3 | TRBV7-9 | TGTGCCAGCAGCTATCTACAGGATTCTGGAAACACCATATATTTT | CASSYLQDSGNTIYF